These T cell receptor beta chains were read from a single sample in a study of identifying expanded T cells in peripheral blood. Profiled with immunoSEQ multiplex PCR; TCRdb holds only in-frame clones, not every one. Among about 110,000 clones listed, roughly 91% were seen once. Sequencing was done on a sample of blood. The receptor set was obtained from a person between 18 and 75 years old in good health. CDR3s include the opening cysteine and the closing phenylalanine or tryptophan. Each record gives: D gene, J gene, V gene, clone size, CDR3 protein, CDR3 DNA. The D gene is left open where the match is weak. Some rows have no size entry. The others give once, few or many, or a class for an expanded clone.

>.|TRBJ1-5|TRBV19|.
CASRGQRSDSLIQTRGQPQHF
TGTGCCAGTAGGGGTCAGCGGTCGGATTCCCTAATTCAAACAAGAGGTCAGCCCCAGCATTTT
>TRBD1|TRBJ1-2|TRBV11-2|once
CASSLAGTGDGYTF
TGTGCCAGCAGCTTAGCCGGGACAGGGGATGGCTACACCTTC
>.|TRBJ2-7|TRBV6-5|.
CASSYSGGHYEQYF
TGTGCCAGCAGTTACTCCGGGGGCCACTACGAGCAGTACTTC
>TRBD2|TRBJ2-5|TRBV10-3|.
CAISERRLAGGNRETQYF
TGTGCCATCAGTGAGCGGCGACTAGCGGGGGGGAACCGGGAGACCCAGTACTTC
>TRBD2|TRBJ2-4|TRBV18|.
CASSPSPWPSGGKNIQYF
TGTGCCAGCTCACCATCACCGTGGCCTAGCGGGGGGAAAAACATTCAGTACTTC
>TRBD1|TRBJ1-1|TRBV18|.
CASSRGTGAYPMNTEAFF
TGTGCCAGCTCACGGGGGACAGGTGCCTATCCAATGAACACTGAAGCTTTCTTT
>TRBD2|TRBJ2-1|TRBV6-5|.
CASSSSGEQFF
TGTGCCAGCAGTTCTAGCGGTGAGCAGTTCTTC
>.|TRBJ2-2|TRBV6-1|.
CASSDYGPNGELFF
TGTGCCAGCAGTGACTATGGGCCTAACGGGGAGCTGTTTTTT
>TRBD2|TRBJ2-3|TRBV7-2|.
CASSQTGLAGVLSTDTQYF
TGTGCCAGCAGCCAAACGGGACTAGCGGGGGTACTTAGCACAGATACGCAGTATTTT
>.|TRBJ2-5|TRBV9|.
CASSVGVRQETQYF
TGTGCCAGCAGCGTAGGGGTCAGACAAGAGACCCAGTACTTC
>.|TRBJ1-1|TRBV18|.
CASSPPSQGQWGTEAFF
TGTGCCAGCTCACCACCGAGCCAGGGACAATGGGGGACTGAAGCTTTCTTT
>.|TRBJ2-3|TRBV7-9|.
CASSAPIGQVAQYF
TGTGCCAGCAGCGCCCCGATCGGCCAGGTGGCGCAGTATTTT
>TRBD2|TRBJ2-3|TRBV7-2|once
CASSVGLAGGLSDTQYF
TGTGCCAGCAGCGTGGGACTAGCGGGGGGGCTTTCAGATACGCAGTATTTT
>TRBD2|TRBJ2-3|TRBV5-4|.
CASSLGTSGGGSTDTQYF
TGTGCCAGCAGCTTGGGGACCTCTGGCGGGGGGTCCACAGATACGCAGTATTTT
>.|TRBJ2-7|TRBV1|once
CTSSQQGQGGSYEQYF
TGCACCAGCAGCCAACAGGGACAGGGGGGCTCCTACGAGCAGTACTTC
>.|TRBJ1-1|TRBV29-1|.
CSVDRGGMNTEAFF
TGCAGCGTTGACAGGGGAGGAATGAACACTGAAGCTTTCTTT
>.|TRBJ1-2|TRBV28|.
CATSNRGYGYTF
TGTGCCACCTCGAACCGGGGATATGGCTACACCTTC
>TRBD1|TRBJ1-2|TRBV5-5|.
CASSWGTGDSGYTF
TGTGCCAGCAGCTGGGGGACAGGGGATAGTGGCTACACCTTC
>TRBD2|TRBJ2-7|TRBV7-9|.
CASSLAGGGGTAEQYF
TGTGCCAGCAGCTTAGCCGGTGGCGGGGGGACTGCGGAGCAGTACTTC
>TRBD2|TRBJ2-2|TRBV30|.
CAWDSGTSSQIGELFF
TGTGCCTGGGACTCCGGGACTAGTTCCCAAATTGGGGAGCTGTTTTTT
>.|TRBJ1-3|TRBV28|.
CASSGPFGNTIYF
TGTGCCAGCAGTGGCCCCTTTGGAAACACCATATATTTT
>.|TRBJ1-5|TRBV6-6|.
CASSYDPPRDQPQHF
TGTGCCAGCAGTTACGATCCGCCGCGGGATCAGCCCCAGCATTTT
>TRBD1|TRBJ2-7|TRBV27|.
CASSPSISGTAYEQYF
TGTGCCAGCAGTCCTTCTATTTCCGGGACAGCCTACGAGCAGTACTTC
>TRBD2|TRBJ2-5|TRBV7-9|.
CASSPLAGRETQYF
TGTGCCAGCAGCCCACTAGCGGGGCGAGAGACCCAGTACTTC